Following are 15 T cell receptor beta chains from one sample sequenced in a study of cytomegalovirus exposure and HLA in healthy donors. Amplification used 60 Vbeta primers and 13 Jbeta primers. TCRdb's table, derived via immunoSEQ multiplex PCR, lists solely in-frame clones and lacks some. The data contain some 130,000 clones, roughly 88% of them singletons. Specimen: PBMCs. The source is a man aged 50-60 years in good health and CMV-seronegative.

Here the CDR3 reads CASSQDRARGETQYF. DNA for the CDR3: TGTGCCAGCAGCCAAGATCGGGCCAGAGGGGAGACCCAGTACTTC. The rearrangement joins TRBV4-2 to TRBJ2-5; weak D call: TRBD2 (5 bases). CDR3 length: 15 amino acids. The germline V gene has CDR1 LGHNA and CDR2 YNFKEQ. V shed 0 bases and J shed 5 bases, with 13 bases lying between them.

This chain links TRBV6-1 with TRBJ2-7; 7 bases match TRBD1. CDR1 MNHNS and CDR2 SASEGT come from the germline V gene. This CDR3 comprises 15 residues. J gave up 0 bases and V 6 bases, and 8 bases lay outside the gene matches. This CDR3 reads CASSLPRDSSYEQYF. DNA of the CDR3: TGTGCCAGCAGCCTCCCTCGGGACAGCTCCTACGAGCAGTACTTC.

The chain couples TRBV7-8 to TRBJ2-7; D gene unclear. The V and J ends lost 4 bases and 2 bases respectively, with 12 bases between them. Germline V gives CDR1 SGHVS, CDR2 FQNEAQ. The CDR3 consists of 14 residues. The CDR3, as DNA: TGTGCCAGCAGCTCTGAGACACTGGCCTACGAGCAGTACTTC. Protein sequence: CASSSETLAYEQYF. Full variable domain (missing parts from reference TRBV7-8 and TRBJ2-7): GAGVSQSPRYKVAKRGQDVALRCDPISGHVSLFWYQQALGQGPEFLTYFQNEAQLDKSGLPSDRFFAERPEGSVSTLKIQRTQQEDSAVYLCASSSETLAYEQYFGPGTRLTVT.

This chain uses TRBV11-1 with TRBJ2-3; 7 nucleotides agree with TRBD1. Germline loops: CDR1 SGHAT, CDR2 FQDESV (reference sequence). J was trimmed by 2 bases and V by 5 bases; bases with no gene match: 7. The length of the CDR3 is 15 residues. In DNA form, the CDR3 reads TGTGCCAGCAGCCCTCGACAGGGAATCACAGATACGCAGTATTTT. Its protein is CASSPRQGITDTQYF.

The chain is built from TRBV7-2 and TRBJ1-1; D perhaps matches TRBD1 (6 bases). CDR1 is SGHTA, CDR2 FQGNSA, per germline. The length of the CDR3 is 15 residues. V was pared by 1 base and J by 5 bases, with 14 bases between. CDR3 protein: CASSLVVGGDTEAFF. The CDR3 DNA reads as TGTGCCAGCAGCTTAGTCGTAGGGGGGGATACTGAAGCTTTCTTT.

The genes are TRBV2 and TRBJ1-1; D ambiguous. Between the trimmed V and J ends, which lost 5 bases and 3 bases, there was a span of 10 bases. Germline V CDR1 and CDR2: SNHLY, FYNNEI. The CDR3 is made up of 13 amino acids. The CDR3 protein is CASSLPRDTEAFF. The CDR3 DNA follows: TGTGCCAGCAGTCTTCCCCGAGACACTGAAGCTTTCTTT.

In its sample, this clone was seen a few times. The CDR3 nucleotides are TGTGCCAGTAGTAATATGAACACTGAAGCTTTCTTT. Protein product: CASSNMNTEAFF. The chain uses TRBV19 and TRBJ1-1; D uncertain. The V end lost 4 bases, the J end lost 0 bases, and 3 bases lay between the germline ends. This CDR3 is 12 amino acids long. CDR1 is LNHDA and CDR2 is SQIVND in the germline V gene (reference sequence).

The rearrangement uses TRBV5-4 and TRBJ1-1; unclear D gene. The CDR3 has 14 amino acids. From germline, CDR1 is SGHNT and CDR2 YYREEE (reference sequence). Trimming stripped 0 bases from V and 1 base from J, with 7 bases between. The CDR3 DNA reads TGTGCCAGCAGCTTGGCTTCCGGGAACACTGAAGCTTTCTTT. It translates to CASSLASGNTEAFF.

This clone has more than one count but fewer than ten. The chain carries TRBV5-6 and TRBJ2-2, with 7 bases matching TRBD1. The CDR3 sequence is 15 residues long. V lost 5 bases, J lost 6 bases, and 10 bases stayed unmatched. Germline lookup yields CDR1 SGHDT and CDR2 YYEEEE. The CDR3 DNA is TGTGCCAGCAGATTTAACAGGGGCCCCCCCGGGGAGCTGTTTTTT. Amino acids: CASRFNRGPPGELFF. Full variable domain (remainder filled in from reference TRBV5-6 and TRBJ2-2): DAGVTQSPTHLIKTRGQQVTLRCSPKSGHDTVSWYQQALGQGPQFIFQYYEEEERQRGNFPDRFSGHQFPNYSSELNVNALLLGDSALYLCASRFNRGPPGELFFGEGSRLTVL.

J is TRBJ2-1 and V is TRBV5-1; D remains ambiguous. This CDR3 spans 15 amino acids. Germline V lookup: CDR1 SGHRS, CDR2 YFSETQ. With 2 bases removed from V and 6 bases from J, the gap between germline ends came to 15 bases. In DNA form, the CDR3 reads TGCGCCAGCAGCTTCGCCACGGGTACTCTCAATGAGCAGTTCTTC. Protein product: CASSFATGTLNEQFF.

V and J are TRBV29-1 and TRBJ2-7; TRBD2 agrees at 7 bases. The J segment lost 2 bases and the V segment lost 4 bases, leaving 5 bases of the junction unmatched. The CDR3 is 13 residues long. Germline V gene lookup returns CDR1 SQVTM and CDR2 ANQGSEA. The CDR3 here is CSVARGGTYEQYF. CDR3 coding DNA: TGCAGCGTTGCCCGGGGAGGGACCTACGAGCAGTACTTC.

The chain employs TRBV27 and TRBJ2-5, with a tentative D call TRBD1 (6 bases). The CDR3 sequence is 12 residues long. Germline V gives CDR1 MNHEY, CDR2 SMNVEV (reference sequence). The germline V and J ends were trimmed by 10 bases and 0 bases, with 9 bases remaining between them. CDR3 sequence: CATHRDQETQYF. The CDR3 DNA reads as TGTGCCACACACAGGGACCAAGAGACCCAGTACTTC.

The chain has TRBV15 and TRBJ2-5, with TRBD1 matching over 8 bases. The DNA end is more similar to TRBJ2-7, so the J call may be wrong. Germline loops: CDR1 LNHNV, CDR2 YYDKDF (reference sequence). The CDR3 contains 17 residues. This CDR3 reads CATSRDLRGLKPYEQYF. Written as DNA, the CDR3 is TGTGCCACCAGCAGAGATCTCAGGGGGCTGAAACCCTACGAGCAGTACTTC.

This sequence joins TRBV5-1 and TRBJ2-5; 7 nucleotides agree with TRBD2. J lost 5 bases, V lost 4 bases, and 8 bases had no gene match. CDR1 is SGHRS, CDR2 YFSETQ, per germline. The CDR3 extends over 14 amino acids. The CDR3 sequence: CASSPTSSGETQYF. Written as DNA, the CDR3 is TGCGCCAGCAGCCCGACTAGCAGTGGGGAGACCCAGTACTTC.

This sequence joins TRBV23-1 and TRBJ2-7; the match to TRBD1 covers 9 bases. TRBV23-1 is noted as an ORF with a role that remains uncertain. This CDR3 comprises 13 residues. Trimming removed 3 bases from V and 6 bases from J; junction bases left unmatched: 3. CDR3 region: CASSQSTGGEQYF. The CDR3, as DNA: TGCGCCAGCAGTCAGTCGACAGGGGGCGAGCAGTACTTC.